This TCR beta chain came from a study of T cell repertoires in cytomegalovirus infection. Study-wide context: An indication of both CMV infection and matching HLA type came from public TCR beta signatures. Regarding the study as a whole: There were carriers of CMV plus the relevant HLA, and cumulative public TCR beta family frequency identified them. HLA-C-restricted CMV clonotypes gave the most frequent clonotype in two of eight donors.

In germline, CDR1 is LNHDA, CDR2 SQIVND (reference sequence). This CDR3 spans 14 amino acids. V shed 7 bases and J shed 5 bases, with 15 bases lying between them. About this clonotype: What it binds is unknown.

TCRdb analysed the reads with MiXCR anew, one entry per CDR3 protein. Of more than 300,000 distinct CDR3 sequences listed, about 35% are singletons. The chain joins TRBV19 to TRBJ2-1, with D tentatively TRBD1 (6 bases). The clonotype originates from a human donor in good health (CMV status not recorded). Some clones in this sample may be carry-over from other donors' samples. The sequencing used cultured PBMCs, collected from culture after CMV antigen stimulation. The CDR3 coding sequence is TGTGCCAGTACCCCCCGAACAGGGCACAATGAGCAGTTCTTC. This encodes CASTPRTGHNEQFF.